The present TCR beta chain was sequenced within a study of blood T cells in healthy people across ages. The authors ran a second PCR of about 6 to 11 cycles using a sample-barcoded 5' primer and a J-beta primer mix. Each CDR3 protein is one row after TCRdb ran MiXCR on the 5' RACE reads. In the table there are around 650,000 distinct CDR3 sequences, about 32% of which are singletons. This clonotype appeared many times. Its antigen is undetermined. In germline, CDR1 is SGHTA, CDR2 FQGTGA. The CDR3 length is 16 residues. Trimming pared 0 bases from V and 5 bases from J, leaving 15 bases between. Every donor contributed about 10 milliliters of peripheral blood by blood draw. The study, taken as a whole, reports: Higher diversity, along with more naive CD4+ cells, distinguished long-lived donors from aged donors.

The material sequenced was blood. The chain links TRBV7-3 to TRBJ2-3; perhaps TRBD2 as D (6 bases). This TCR came from a woman older than 75 in good health. This chain's CDR3 is CASSLTGLAGKDTQYF. CDR3 nucleotide sequence: TGTGCCAGCAGCTTAACAGGACTTGCGGGGAAAGATACGCAGTATTTT.